The 28 T cell receptor beta chains below come from one sample, sequenced in a study of shared T cell receptors in the human thymus. TCRdb's table, derived via immunoSEQ multiplex PCR, lists solely in-frame clones and lacks some. The data contain almost 550,000 clones, 70% to 80% of them singletons. The sample also formed part of further work on human thymus T cells.

The sequenced material came from thymocytes. The receptors here all came from a boy under three years old with a congenital heart defect.

This clone was seen just once. The rearrangement links TRBV9 to TRBJ2-1; 7 bases fit TRBD1. The germline gives CDR1 SGDLS, CDR2 YYNGEE. The CDR3 totals 15 residues. After removal of 4 bases from V and 7 bases from J, the junction contained 11 bases not matched to a gene. CDR3: CASSIFATGQNEQFF. The CDR3 DNA is TGTGCCAGCAGCATATTCGCGACAGGGCAAAATGAGCAGTTCTTC.

The chain links TRBV5-1 to TRBJ1-4; 9 bases agree with TRBD1. The V segment lost 4 bases and the J segment 8 bases; nucleotides outside the gene matches: 6. Germline V lookup: CDR1 SGHRS, CDR2 YFSETQ. The CDR3 consists of 14 residues. Here the CDR3 reads CASSRDRAREKLFF. CDR3 DNA: TGCGCCAGCAGCAGGGACAGGGCCCGGGAAAAACTGTTTTTT.

There are a few counts of this clone. V usage is TRBV16 and J usage is TRBJ1-2; TRBD1 aligns across 12 bases. The ends lost 4 bases at V and 4 bases at J; junction bases unmatched: 10. Germline V gene lookup returns CDR1 KGHSY and CDR2 FQNENV. The CDR3 extends over 17 amino acids. For the CDR3, the DNA is TGTGCCAGCAGCCTGGGGACAGGGGGCAGTGGTTTCTATGGCTACACCTTC. Residues: CASSLGTGGSGFYGYTF.

With respect to this clone: Other nucleotide sequences from this sample produce the same CDR3. This rearrangement joins TRBV5-6 to TRBJ1-5; TRBD1 might be the D (5 bases). The germline V gene encodes CDR1 SGHDT and CDR2 YYEEEE. V gave up 0 bases and J gave up 4 bases, with 8 bases separating them. The CDR3 contains 14 residues. This CDR3 is CASSLAGGNQPQHF. The CDR3 nucleotides are TGTGCCAGCAGCTTGGCGGGGGGAAATCAGCCCCAGCATTTT.

The chain carries TRBV10-3 and TRBJ1-2; no definite D call. Per germline, CDR1 ENHRY and CDR2 SYGVKD. This CDR3 contains 14 residues. Trimming took 2 bases from V and 4 from J, leaving 11 bases between them. CDR3 region: CAISEQWRVYGYTF. In nucleotides, the CDR3 is TGTGCCATCAGTGAGCAGTGGCGGGTCTATGGCTACACCTTC.

The chain couples TRBV7-9 to TRBJ1-2; no firm D call. The CDR3 covers 15 residues. V was clipped by 5 bases and J by 4 bases, with 17 bases between them. The V gene's germline CDR1 is SEHNR and CDR2 FQNEAQ (reference sequence). CDR3 DNA: TGTGCCAGCAGCCCCCTGTTGAGGCCATTCTATGGCTACACCTTC. It yields the protein CASSPLLRPFYGYTF.

This chain uses TRBV5-6 with TRBJ1-2; 10 nucleotides agree with TRBD1. J was trimmed by 8 bases and V by 4 bases; bases with no gene match: 11. The CDR3 sequence is 15 residues long. CDR1 and CDR2 from the germline V gene are SGHDT and YYEEEE. This CDR3 reads CASSKQPGQGSGYTF. Here the CDR3 DNA reads TGTGCCAGCAGCAAACAACCGGGACAGGGGAGCGGCTACACCTTC.

V gene TRBV5-1 combines with J gene TRBJ2-7, with 8 bases identical to TRBD1. This CDR3 comprises 17 residues. V gave up 2 bases and J gave up 3 bases; unmatched junction bases: 13. The germline V gene has CDR1 SGHRS and CDR2 YFSETQ. The CDR3: CASSLRGRTGIVYEQYF. CDR3 nucleotides: TGCGCCAGCAGCTTAAGAGGTCGGACAGGGATTGTCTACGAGCAGTACTTC.

This chain joins TRBV10-1 and TRBJ1-2; weak D call: TRBD1 (6 bases). V was pared by 9 bases and J by 5 bases, with 13 bases between. Germline CDR1 reads WNHNN; CDR2 reads SYGVQD (reference sequence). There are 12 residues in the CDR3. The CDR3, as DNA: TGCGCCAGTAGGTACCAGGGGTATGGCTACACCTTC. Its protein is CASRYQGYGYTF.

The gene calls are TRBV28 and TRBJ1-5; the match to TRBD1 covers 7 bases. Trimming took 3 bases from V and 6 from J; bases not matched to a gene: 11. Germline V gene data show CDR1 as MDHEN and CDR2 as SYDVKM. The CDR3 totals 16 residues. CDR3 residues: CASSFSTGSGSQPQHF. The CDR3 DNA follows: TGTGCCAGCAGTTTCTCGACAGGGTCGGGGAGTCAGCCCCAGCATTTT.

V gene TRBV7-9 combines with J gene TRBJ2-7; no definite D call. Germline CDR1 reads SEHNR; CDR2 reads FQNEAQ (reference sequence). Trimming shortened V by 4 bases and J by 1 base, and 14 bases separated the two germline ends. This CDR3 comprises 15 residues. The CDR3 spells CASSYGSAGSYEQYF. Written as DNA, the CDR3 is TGTGCCAGCAGCTACGGTAGTGCCGGGTCCTACGAGCAGTACTTC.

J is TRBJ2-1 and V is TRBV30, with D perhaps matching TRBD2 (6 bases). Between the trimmed V and J ends, which lost 5 bases and 15 bases, there was a span of 23 bases. There are 13 residues in the CDR3. Germline V CDR1 and CDR2: GTSNPN, SVGIG (reference sequence). In DNA, the CDR3 is TGTGCCTGGGGTAAGAAAAGACTAGATATTCGGTTCTTC. Translated: CAWGKKRLDIRFF.

The chain recombines TRBV4-1 with TRBJ2-1, with no clear D. The germline V gene has CDR1 MGHRA and CDR2 YSYEKL. The CDR3 loop spans 14 amino acids. Trimming took 2 bases from V and 4 from J, leaving 9 bases between them. As DNA, the CDR3 is TGCGCCAGCAGCCAATATCCCCCTTACAATGAGCAGTTCTTC. Translated, it gives CASSQYPPYNEQFF.

The CDR3 sequence: CASSVNQPQHF. CDR3 bases: TGTGCCAGCAGCGTTAATCAGCCCCAGCATTTT. J is TRBJ1-5 and V is TRBV6-1; D is uncertain. Trimming stripped 6 bases from V and 4 bases from J, with 4 bases between. Germline assignment: CDR1 MNHNS and CDR2 SASEGT. CDR3 size: 11 residues.

This chain joins TRBV4-1 and TRBJ2-5; D is undetermined. Trimming removed 2 bases at V and 4 bases at J, with 11 bases between. The V gene's germline CDR1 is MGHRA and CDR2 YSYEKL. The CDR3 is 14 amino acids. The CDR3 loop reads CASSQSPVVETQYF. CDR3 nucleotide sequence: TGCGCCAGCAGCCAATCGCCGGTCGTAGAGACCCAGTACTTC.

This chain connects TRBV7-6 to TRBJ1-1, with D possibly matching TRBD1 (6 bases). The germline V gene encodes CDR1 SGHVS and CDR2 FNYEAQ. This CDR3 is built from 15 residues. V lost 0 bases and J lost 3, with 11 bases in between. CDR3 in DNA: TGTGCCAGCAGCTTAGCTGCAGGGGAGTACACTGAAGCTTTCTTT. Translated, it gives CASSLAAGEYTEAFF.

This sequence joins TRBV4-3 and TRBJ2-4, with a weak D call TRBD2 (6 bases). Trimming took off 5 bases at V and 3 bases at J, with 17 bases between the two ends. Germline CDR1 reads LGHNA; CDR2 reads YSLEER. This CDR3 contains 16 residues. Here the CDR3 reads CASSARPGELKNIQYF. CDR3 in DNA: TGCGCCAGCAGCGCACGGCCGGGGGAGCTCAAAAACATTCAGTACTTC.

V gene TRBV9 combines with J gene TRBJ2-1; D perhaps matches TRBD1 (5 bases). The CDR3 covers 17 residues. The germline CDR1 and CDR2 sequences are SGDLS and YYNGEE. Trimming removed 4 bases at V and 7 bases at J, with 24 bases between. CDR3 DNA sequence: TGTGCCAGCAGCTTTGGGGCCTCACCCCCTAGTGAAAATGAGCAGTTCTTC. As protein: CASSFGASPPSENEQFF.

The chain has TRBV6-1 and TRBJ1-5, with D uncertain. CDR3 length: 13 amino acids. V was cut by 2 bases and J by 5 bases, with 7 bases left in between. The germline gives CDR1 MNHNS, CDR2 SASEGT. In DNA, the CDR3 is TGTGCCAGCAGTGAACAGGCCGATCAGCCCCAGCATTTT. This encodes CASSEQADQPQHF.

The genes are TRBV4-1 and TRBJ2-1; TRBD2 matches 11 bases. CDR1 MGHRA and CDR2 YSYEKL come from the germline V gene. J lost 5 bases, V lost 1 base, and 13 bases had no gene match. The CDR3 runs 19 residues. The DNA for the CDR3 is TGCGCCAGCAGCCAAGGTATCCCGAGACTAGCGGGAATACACAATGAGCAGTTCTTC. This sequence encodes CASSQGIPRLAGIHNEQFF.

The chain joins TRBV5-1 to TRBJ2-6; 7 bases are a match to TRBD2. The trim removed 4 bases at V and 1 base at J, leaving 17 bases unmatched. Germline V gene data show CDR1 as SGHRS and CDR2 as YFSETQ. The CDR3 contains 20 residues. CDR3 in DNA: TGCGCCAGCAGCGTGTCATCTTCCGGGACTACCAAGTCTGGGGCCAACGTCCTGACTTTC. This encodes CASSVSSSGTTKSGANVLTF.

This clone appeared a few times. The chain employs TRBV25-1 and TRBJ2-3; 7 bases are shared with TRBD2. The CDR3 contains 15 residues. The V segment lost 6 bases and the J segment 1 base; nucleotides outside the gene matches: 7. Germline CDR1 is MGHDK and CDR2 is SYGVNS. The CDR3 loop reads CASRGAGARTDTQYF. The DNA of the CDR3 is TGTGCCAGCAGAGGGGCGGGAGCCCGCACAGATACGCAGTATTTT. Together with reference TRBV25-1 and TRBJ2-3, the CDR3 gives the full variable domain: EADIYQTPRYLVIGTGKKITLECSQTMGHDKMYWYQQDPGMELHLIHYSYGVNSTEKGDLSSESTVSRIRTEHFPLTLESARPSHTSQYLCASRGAGARTDTQYFGPGTRLTVL.

This chain joins TRBV12-5 and TRBJ2-1, with 11 bases matching TRBD2. Germline V gives CDR1 LGHNT, CDR2 FRNRAP. The CDR3 has 16 amino acids. V was clipped by 6 bases and J by 3 bases; unmatched bases: 7. The CDR3 is CASGPIAGGLYNEQFF. In DNA form, the CDR3 reads TGTGCTAGTGGCCCAATAGCGGGAGGGCTCTACAATGAGCAGTTCTTC.

The genes are TRBV4-2 and TRBJ2-3, with 9 bases lining up with TRBD2. This CDR3 region has 19 residues. The junction had 20 bases not matched to a gene; V was cut back by 4 bases and J by 6 bases. Germline V gives CDR1 LGHNA, CDR2 YNFKEQ. CDR3 DNA: TGTGCCAGCAGCCCCCCAGGAGAGGGACTAGCAGCCATTGCGGATACGCAGTATTTT. Amino acid sequence: CASSPPGEGLAAIADTQYF.

The chain is built from TRBV11-2 and TRBJ2-3, with 9 bases aligning to TRBD2. The CDR3 totals 18 residues. Germline loops: CDR1 SGHAT, CDR2 FQNNGV. J gave up 3 bases and V 4 bases, and 14 bases lay outside the gene matches. The CDR3 is CASSWLAGPRGHTDTQYF. The CDR3 coding sequence is TGTGCCAGCAGCTGGCTAGCGGGACCCCGGGGTCATACAGATACGCAGTATTTT.

This chain joins TRBV5-5 and TRBJ1-4, with D possibly being TRBD1 (6 bases). Trimming removed 4 bases at V and 5 bases at J, with 15 bases between. CDR1 is SGHKS and CDR2 is YYEKEE in the germline V gene (reference sequence). This CDR3 is 15 amino acids long. The CDR3 bases are TGTGCCAGCAGCAAGGGACAAGACGACAATGAAAAACTGTTTTTT. Its translation: CASSKGQDDNEKLFF.

The CDR3 DNA is TGTGCCAGCAGTCCCCGGGACAGGGCCCAAGGGATGAACACTGAAGCTTTCTTT. As protein: CASSPRDRAQGMNTEAFF. The chain joins TRBV27 to TRBJ1-1; 9 nucleotides line up with TRBD1. The CDR3 spans 18 residues. V gave up 5 bases and J gave up 0 bases; unmatched junction bases: 13. The germline V gene has CDR1 MNHEY and CDR2 SMNVEV (reference sequence).

The J gene is TRBJ2-4, the V gene TRBV4-3; D may be TRBD2 (5 bases). The V gene lost 0 bases and the J gene lost 8 bases, with 14 bases spanning the gap. The CDR3 runs 15 residues. Germline CDR1 LGHNA, CDR2 YSLEER. As DNA, the CDR3 is TGCGCCAGCAGCCAAGAAGGAGTGTGGCGGGACATTCAGTACTTC. This sequence encodes CASSQEGVWRDIQYF.